The present TCR beta chain was sequenced within a study of OX40 agonist ivuxolimab in advanced cancers. General study findings and limits: Antigens targeted by the expanded peripheral T cells were not determined.

To note about this clone: The antigen is unknown.

V shed 7 bases and J shed 2 bases, with 11 bases lying between them. The CDR3 contains 13 residues. Germline values: CDR1 SGHNT, CDR2 YENEEA. The repertoire was sequenced with immunoSEQ multiplex PCR; TCRdb's copy has only in-frame clones and lacks some. The table shows 74,000 or so clones, with around 83% occurring only once. This sequence joins TRBV11-3 and TRBJ1-1, with D uncertain. Specimen: CD4+ or CD8+ T cells sorted from blood, collected in a trial of the OX40 agonist ivuxolimab. This TCR derives from an adult with an advanced solid tumor such as melanoma, head and neck, liver or kidney cancer. CDR3 bases: TGTGCCAGCACTCTACTCTCTAACACTGAAGCTTTCTTT. This sequence encodes CASTLLSNTEAFF.